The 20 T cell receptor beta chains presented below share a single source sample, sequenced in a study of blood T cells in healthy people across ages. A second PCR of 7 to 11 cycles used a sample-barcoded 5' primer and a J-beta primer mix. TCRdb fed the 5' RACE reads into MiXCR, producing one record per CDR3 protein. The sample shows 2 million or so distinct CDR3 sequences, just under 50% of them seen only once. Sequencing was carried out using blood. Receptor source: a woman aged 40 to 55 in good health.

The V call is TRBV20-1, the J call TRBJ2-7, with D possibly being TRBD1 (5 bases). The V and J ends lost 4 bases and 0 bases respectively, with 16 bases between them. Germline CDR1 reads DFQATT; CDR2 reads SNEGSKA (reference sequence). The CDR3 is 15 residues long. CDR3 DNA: TGCAGTGCTAACCAGGGTAACCCCTTCTCCTACGAGCAGTACTTC. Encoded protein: CSANQGNPFSYEQYF.

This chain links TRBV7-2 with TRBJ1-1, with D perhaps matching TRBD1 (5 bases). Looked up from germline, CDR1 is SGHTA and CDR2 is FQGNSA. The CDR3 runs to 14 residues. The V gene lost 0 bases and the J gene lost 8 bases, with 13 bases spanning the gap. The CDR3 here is CASSLAGAAGEAFF. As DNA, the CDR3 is TGTGCCAGCAGCTTAGCCGGGGCAGCCGGCGAAGCTTTCTTT.

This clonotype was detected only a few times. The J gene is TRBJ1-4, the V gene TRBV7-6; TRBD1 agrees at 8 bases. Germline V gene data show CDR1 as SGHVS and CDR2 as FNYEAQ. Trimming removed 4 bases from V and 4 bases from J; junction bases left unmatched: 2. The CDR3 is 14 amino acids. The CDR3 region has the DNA TGTGCCAGCAGCTGGGGACAGGTTAATGAAAAACTGTTTTTT. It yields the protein CASSWGQVNEKLFF. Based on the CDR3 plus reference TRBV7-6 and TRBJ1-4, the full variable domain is GAGVSQSPRYKVTKRGQDVALRCDPISGHVSLYWYRQALGQGPEFLTYFNYEAQQDKSGLPNDRFSAERPEGSISTLTIQRTEQRDSAMYRCASSWGQVNEKLFFGSGTQLSVL.

The CDR3 reads CASSVAWTGDYGYTF. CDR3 nucleotides: TGTGCCAGCAGCGTAGCTTGGACAGGAGACTATGGCTACACCTTC. The chain links TRBV9 to TRBJ1-2, with 7 bases lining up with TRBD1. V lost 0 bases and J lost 3; bases outside the gene matches: 5. CDR1 is SGDLS, CDR2 YYNGEE, per germline. The CDR3 covers 15 residues.

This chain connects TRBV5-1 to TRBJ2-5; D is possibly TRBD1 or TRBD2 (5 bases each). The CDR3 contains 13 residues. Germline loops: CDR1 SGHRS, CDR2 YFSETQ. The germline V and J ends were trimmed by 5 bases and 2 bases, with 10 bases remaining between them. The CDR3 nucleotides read TGCGCCAGCAGAGTTGAGGGGCAAGAGACCCAGTACTTC. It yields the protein CASRVEGQETQYF. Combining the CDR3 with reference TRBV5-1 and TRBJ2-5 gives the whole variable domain KAGVTQTPRYLIKTRGQQVTLSCSPISGHRSVSWYQQTPGQGLQFLFEYFSETQRNKGNFPGRFSGRQFSNSRSEMNVSTLELGDSALYLCASRVEGQETQYFGPGTRLLVL.

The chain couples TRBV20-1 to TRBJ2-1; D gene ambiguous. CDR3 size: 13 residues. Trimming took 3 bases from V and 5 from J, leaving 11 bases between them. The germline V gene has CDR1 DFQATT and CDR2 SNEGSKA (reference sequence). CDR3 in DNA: TGCAGTGCTAGCCGGCAGGCCCACAATGAGCAGTTCTTC. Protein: CSASRQAHNEQFF.

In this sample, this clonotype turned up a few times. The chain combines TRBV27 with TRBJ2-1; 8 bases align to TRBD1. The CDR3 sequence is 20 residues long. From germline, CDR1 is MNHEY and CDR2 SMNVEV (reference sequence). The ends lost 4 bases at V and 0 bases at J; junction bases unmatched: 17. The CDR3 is CASSSSRDRRHLNSYNEQFF. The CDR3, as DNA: TGTGCCAGCAGTTCAAGCCGGGACAGGCGACACTTAAACTCCTACAATGAGCAGTTCTTC.

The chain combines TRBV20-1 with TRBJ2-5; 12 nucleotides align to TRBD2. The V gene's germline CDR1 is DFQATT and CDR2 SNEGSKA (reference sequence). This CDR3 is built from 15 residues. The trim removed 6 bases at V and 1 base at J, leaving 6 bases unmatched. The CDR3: CSALTSGGRQETQYF. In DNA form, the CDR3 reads TGCAGTGCGCTTACTAGCGGGGGGCGCCAAGAGACCCAGTACTTC.

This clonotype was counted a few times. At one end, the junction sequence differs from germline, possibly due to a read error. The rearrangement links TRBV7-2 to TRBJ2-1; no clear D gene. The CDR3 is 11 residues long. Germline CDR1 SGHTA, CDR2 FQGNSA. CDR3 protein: CASSLGIERFF. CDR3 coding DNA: TGTGCCAGCAGCCTAGGCATTGAGCGGTTCTTC.

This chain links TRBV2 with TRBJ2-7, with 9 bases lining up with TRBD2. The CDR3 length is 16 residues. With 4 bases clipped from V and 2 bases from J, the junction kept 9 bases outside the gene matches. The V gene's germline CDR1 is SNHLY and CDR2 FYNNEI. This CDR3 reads CASSGPSGGPTYEQYF. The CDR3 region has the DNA TGTGCCAGCAGTGGCCCCAGCGGGGGGCCCACCTACGAGCAGTACTTC.

The CDR3 nucleotides read TGTGCCACCAGTGATTTGACTGGGGATACGCAGTATTTT. This codes for CATSDLTGDTQYF. The chain recombines TRBV24-1 with TRBJ2-3; no firm D call. V shed 0 bases and J shed 6 bases, with 6 bases lying between them. CDR1 is KGHDR, CDR2 SFDVKD, per germline. This CDR3 spans 13 amino acids.

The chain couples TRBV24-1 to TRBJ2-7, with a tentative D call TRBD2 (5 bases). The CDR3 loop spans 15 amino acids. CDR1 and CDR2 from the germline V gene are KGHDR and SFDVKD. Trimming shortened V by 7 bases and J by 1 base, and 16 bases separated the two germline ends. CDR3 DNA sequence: TGTGCCACCAGGGGTTCGGGGAAGAAGTCCTACGAGCAGTACTTC. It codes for CATRGSGKKSYEQYF.

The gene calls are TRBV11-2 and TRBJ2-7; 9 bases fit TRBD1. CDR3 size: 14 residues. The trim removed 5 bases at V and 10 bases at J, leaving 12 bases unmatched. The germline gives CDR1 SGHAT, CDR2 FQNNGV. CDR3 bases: TGTGCCAGCAGCCCAAACCGGGACAGGGTGTTACAGTACTTC. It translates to CASSPNRDRVLQYF. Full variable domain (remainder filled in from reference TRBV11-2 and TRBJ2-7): EAGVAQSPRYKIIEKRQSVAFWCNPISGHATLYWYQQILGQGPKLLIQFQNNGVVDDSQLPKDRFSAERLKGVDSTLKIQPAKLEDSAVYLCASSPNRDRVLQYFGPGTRLTVT.

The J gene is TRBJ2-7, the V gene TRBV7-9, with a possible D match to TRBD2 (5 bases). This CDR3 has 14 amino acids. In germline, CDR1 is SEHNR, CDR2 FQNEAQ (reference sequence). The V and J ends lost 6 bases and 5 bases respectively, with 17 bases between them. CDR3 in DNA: TGTGCCAGCAGTGAGGACGGGGTCGTAAACGAGCAGTACTTC. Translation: CASSEDGVVNEQYF.

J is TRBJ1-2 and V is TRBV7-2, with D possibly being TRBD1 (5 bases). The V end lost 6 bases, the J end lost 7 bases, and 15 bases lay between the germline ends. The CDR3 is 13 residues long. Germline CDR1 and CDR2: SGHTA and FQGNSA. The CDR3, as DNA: TGTGCCAGCAGGGGGCCGGCAGGGAGTGGCTACACCTTC. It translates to CASRGPAGSGYTF.

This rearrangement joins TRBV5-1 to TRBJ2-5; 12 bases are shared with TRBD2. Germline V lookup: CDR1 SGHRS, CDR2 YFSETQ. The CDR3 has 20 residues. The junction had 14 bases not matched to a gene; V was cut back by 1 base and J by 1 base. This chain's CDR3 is CASSLTGVLAGGRFQETQYF. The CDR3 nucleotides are TGCGCCAGCAGCTTGACCGGGGTTCTAGCGGGGGGGCGATTCCAAGAGACCCAGTACTTC. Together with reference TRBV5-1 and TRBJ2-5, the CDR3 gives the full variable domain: KAGVTQTPRYLIKTRGQQVTLSCSPISGHRSVSWYQQTPGQGLQFLFEYFSETQRNKGNFPGRFSGRQFSNSRSEMNVSTLELGDSALYLCASSLTGVLAGGRFQETQYFGPGTRLLVL.

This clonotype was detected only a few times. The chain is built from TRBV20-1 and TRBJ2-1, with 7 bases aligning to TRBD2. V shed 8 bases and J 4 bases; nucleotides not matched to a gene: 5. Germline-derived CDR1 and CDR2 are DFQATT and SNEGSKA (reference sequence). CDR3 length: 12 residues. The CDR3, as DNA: TGCAGTCCTGGGGGGGGGTACAATGAGCAGTTCTTC. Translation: CSPGGGYNEQFF.

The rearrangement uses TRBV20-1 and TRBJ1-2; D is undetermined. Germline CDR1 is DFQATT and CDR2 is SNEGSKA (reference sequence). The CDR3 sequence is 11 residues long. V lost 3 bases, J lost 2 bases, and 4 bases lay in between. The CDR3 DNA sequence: TGCAGTGCTAGTGGCAACTATGGCTACACCTTC. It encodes CSASGNYGYTF.

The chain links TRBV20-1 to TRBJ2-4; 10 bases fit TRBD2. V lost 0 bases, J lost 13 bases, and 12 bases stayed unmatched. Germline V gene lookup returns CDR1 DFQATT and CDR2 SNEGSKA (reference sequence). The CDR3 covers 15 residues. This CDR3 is CSARDWSGGAGEQYF. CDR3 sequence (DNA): TGCAGTGCTAGAGATTGGAGCGGGGGGGCAGGGGAGCAGTACTTC.

The CDR3 sequence is CASSHPGQGLGEQFF. Here the CDR3 DNA reads TGTGCCAGCAGTCATCCAGGACAGGGTTTGGGTGAGCAGTTCTTC. The rearrangement uses TRBV7-9 and TRBJ2-1; TRBD1 matches 8 bases. Unmatched junction bases numbered 13, after V lost 6 bases and J lost 9 bases. Germline V gene sequence: CDR1 SEHNR, CDR2 FQNEAQ (reference sequence). CDR3 size: 15 residues.